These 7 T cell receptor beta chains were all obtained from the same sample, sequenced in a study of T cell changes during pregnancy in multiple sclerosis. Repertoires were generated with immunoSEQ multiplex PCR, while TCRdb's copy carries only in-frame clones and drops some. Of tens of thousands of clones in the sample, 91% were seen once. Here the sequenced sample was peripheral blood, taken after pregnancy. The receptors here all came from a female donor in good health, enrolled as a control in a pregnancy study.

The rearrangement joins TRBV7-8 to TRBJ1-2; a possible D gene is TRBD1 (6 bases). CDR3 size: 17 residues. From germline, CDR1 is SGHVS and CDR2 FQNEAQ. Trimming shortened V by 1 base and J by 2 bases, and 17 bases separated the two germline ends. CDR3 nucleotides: TGTGCCAGCAGCTTAGAGGGGGGGACCTCCTCCAACTATGGCTACACCTTC. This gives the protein CASSLEGGTSSNYGYTF.

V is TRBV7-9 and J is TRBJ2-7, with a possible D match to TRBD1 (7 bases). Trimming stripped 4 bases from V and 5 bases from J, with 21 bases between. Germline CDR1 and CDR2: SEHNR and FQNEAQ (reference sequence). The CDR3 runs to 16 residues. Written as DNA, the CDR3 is TGTGCCAGCAGCTCTTGGGGGGAGAGACAGGGTAACGAGCAGTACTTC. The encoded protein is CASSSWGERQGNEQYF.

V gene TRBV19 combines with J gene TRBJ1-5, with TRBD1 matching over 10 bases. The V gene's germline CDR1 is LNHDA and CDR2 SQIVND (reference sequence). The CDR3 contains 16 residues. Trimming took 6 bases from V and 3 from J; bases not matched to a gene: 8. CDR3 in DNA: TGTGCCAGTAGCAATCCGGGACAGGGGTACAATCAGCCCCAGCATTTT. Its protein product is CASSNPGQGYNQPQHF.

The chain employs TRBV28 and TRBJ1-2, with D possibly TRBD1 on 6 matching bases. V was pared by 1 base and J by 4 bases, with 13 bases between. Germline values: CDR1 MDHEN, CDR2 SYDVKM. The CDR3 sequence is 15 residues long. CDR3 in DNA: TGTGCCAGCAGTTTATCAGGGGCCTCCTTCTATGGCTACACCTTC. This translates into CASSLSGASFYGYTF.

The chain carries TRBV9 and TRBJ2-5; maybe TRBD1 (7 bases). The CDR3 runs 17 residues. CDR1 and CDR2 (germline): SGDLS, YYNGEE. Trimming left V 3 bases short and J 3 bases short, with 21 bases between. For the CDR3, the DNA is TGTGCCAGCAGCGAAGGAGGGGGACAGCTATTTAAAGAGACCCAGTACTTC. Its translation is CASSEGGGQLFKETQYF.

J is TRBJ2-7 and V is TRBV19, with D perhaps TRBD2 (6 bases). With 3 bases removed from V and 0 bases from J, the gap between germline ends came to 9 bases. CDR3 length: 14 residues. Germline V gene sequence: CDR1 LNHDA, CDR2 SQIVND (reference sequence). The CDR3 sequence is CASSIRDSSYEQYF. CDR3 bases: TGTGCCAGTAGTATTCGGGACTCCTCCTACGAGCAGTACTTC.

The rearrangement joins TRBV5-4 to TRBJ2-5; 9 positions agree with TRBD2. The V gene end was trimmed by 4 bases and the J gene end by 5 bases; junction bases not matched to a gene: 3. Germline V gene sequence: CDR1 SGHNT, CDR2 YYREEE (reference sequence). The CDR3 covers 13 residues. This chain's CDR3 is CASSTTSGETQYF. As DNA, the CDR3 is TGTGCCAGCAGCACCACTAGCGGGGAGACCCAGTACTTC.